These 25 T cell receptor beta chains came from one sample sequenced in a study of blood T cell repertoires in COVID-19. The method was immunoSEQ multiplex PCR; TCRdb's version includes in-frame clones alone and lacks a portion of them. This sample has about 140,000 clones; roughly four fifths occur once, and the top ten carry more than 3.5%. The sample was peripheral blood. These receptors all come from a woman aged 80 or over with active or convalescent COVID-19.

This CDR3 reads CASTYARNQPQHF. CDR3 bases: TGTGCCAGTACCTATGCACGAAATCAGCCCCAGCATTTT. The chain joins TRBV19 to TRBJ1-5, with no clear D. There are 13 residues in the CDR3. Germline values: CDR1 LNHDA, CDR2 SQIVND (reference sequence). Trimming shortened V by 7 bases and J by 4 bases, and 11 bases separated the two germline ends.

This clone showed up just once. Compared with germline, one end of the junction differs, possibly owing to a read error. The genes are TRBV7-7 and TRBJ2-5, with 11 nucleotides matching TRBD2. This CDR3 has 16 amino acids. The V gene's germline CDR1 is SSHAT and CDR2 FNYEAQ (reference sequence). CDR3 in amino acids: CASSMVAGGPRETQYF. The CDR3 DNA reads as TGTGCTAGCAGCATGGTAGCGGGGGGGCCGCGGGAGACCCAGTACTTC.

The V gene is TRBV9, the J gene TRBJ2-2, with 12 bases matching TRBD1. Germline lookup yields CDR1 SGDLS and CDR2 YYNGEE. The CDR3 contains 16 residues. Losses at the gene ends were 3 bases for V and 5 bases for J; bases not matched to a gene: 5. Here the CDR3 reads CASSEGQGAGTGELFF. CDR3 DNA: TGTGCCAGCAGCGAGGGACAGGGGGCTGGAACCGGGGAGCTGTTTTTT.

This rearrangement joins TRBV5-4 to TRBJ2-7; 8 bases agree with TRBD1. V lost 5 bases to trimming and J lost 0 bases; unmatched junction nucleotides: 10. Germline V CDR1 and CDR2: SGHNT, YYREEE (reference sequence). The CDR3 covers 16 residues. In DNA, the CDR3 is TGTGCCAGCAGTTCCGTAGCCAGGGGGCACTCCTACGAGCAGTACTTC. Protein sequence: CASSSVARGHSYEQYF.

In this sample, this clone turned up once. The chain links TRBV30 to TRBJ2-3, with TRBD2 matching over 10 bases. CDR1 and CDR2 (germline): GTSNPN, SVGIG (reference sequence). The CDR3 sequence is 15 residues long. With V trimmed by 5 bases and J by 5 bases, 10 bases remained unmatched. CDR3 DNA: TGTGCCTGGGTTATGAGCGGGGGGGCCGGAGATACGCAGTATTTT. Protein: CAWVMSGGAGDTQYF.

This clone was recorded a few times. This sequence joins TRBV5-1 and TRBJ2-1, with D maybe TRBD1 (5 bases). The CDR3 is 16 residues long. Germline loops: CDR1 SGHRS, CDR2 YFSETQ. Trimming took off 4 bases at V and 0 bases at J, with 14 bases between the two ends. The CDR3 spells CASSQGLMSSYNEQFF. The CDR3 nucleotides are TGCGCCAGCAGCCAGGGTCTGATGAGCTCCTACAATGAGCAGTTCTTC.

Here the CDR3 DNA reads TGCGCCAGCAGCCAAGTATTCACCGGGACTAGCCAAGAGACCCAGTACTTC. Translating gives CASSQVFTGTSQETQYF. The rearrangement joins TRBV4-1 to TRBJ2-5; 8 bases line up with TRBD2. The ends lost 1 base at V and 1 base at J; junction bases unmatched: 8. CDR1 MGHRA and CDR2 YSYEKL come from the germline V gene. This CDR3 region has 17 residues.

The CDR3: CASSLVNPNEKLFF. The CDR3 DNA reads as TGTGCCAGCAGTCTAGTAAATCCTAATGAAAAACTGTTTTTT. The V gene is TRBV28, the J gene TRBJ1-4; D gene uncertain. V lost 5 bases and J lost 3, with 10 bases in between. The germline gives CDR1 MDHEN, CDR2 SYDVKM. The length of the CDR3 is 14 residues.

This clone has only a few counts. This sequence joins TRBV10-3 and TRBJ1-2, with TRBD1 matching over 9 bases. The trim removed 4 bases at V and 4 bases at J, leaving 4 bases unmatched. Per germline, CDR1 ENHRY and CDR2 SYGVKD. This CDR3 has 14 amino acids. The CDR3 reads CAISGGQGLYGYTF. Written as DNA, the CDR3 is TGTGCCATCAGTGGGGGACAGGGACTCTATGGCTACACCTTC.

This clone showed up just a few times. The DNA for the CDR3 is TGTGCCAGCACCAAAGGCAGGGGACAGGGCAGCGGGGAGCTGTTTTTT. It translates to CASTKGRGQGSGELFF. The chain carries TRBV2 and TRBJ2-2; TRBD1 agrees at 9 bases. The CDR3 is 16 amino acids. The junction had 13 bases not matched to a gene; V was cut back by 7 bases and J by 7 bases. From germline, CDR1 is SNHLY and CDR2 FYNNEI. The full variable domain, its missing parts supplied by reference TRBV2 and TRBJ2-2, is EPEVTQTPSHQVTQMGQEVILRCVPISNHLYFYWYRQILGQKVEFLVSFYNNEISEKSEIFDDQFSVERPDGSNFTLKIRSTKLEDSAMYFCASTKGRGQGSGELFFGEGSRLTVL.

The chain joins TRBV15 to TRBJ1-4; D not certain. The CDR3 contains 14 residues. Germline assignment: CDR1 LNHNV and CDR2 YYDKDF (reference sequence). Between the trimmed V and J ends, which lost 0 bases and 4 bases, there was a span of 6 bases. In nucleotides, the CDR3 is TGTGCCACCAGCAGAGATCGGGTTAATGAAAAACTGTTTTTT. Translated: CATSRDRVNEKLFF.

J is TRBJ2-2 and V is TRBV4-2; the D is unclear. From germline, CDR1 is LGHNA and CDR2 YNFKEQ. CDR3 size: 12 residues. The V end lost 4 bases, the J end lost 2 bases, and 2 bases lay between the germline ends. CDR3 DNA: TGTGCCAGCAGCCCAAACACCGGGGAGCTGTTTTTT. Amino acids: CASSPNTGELFF.

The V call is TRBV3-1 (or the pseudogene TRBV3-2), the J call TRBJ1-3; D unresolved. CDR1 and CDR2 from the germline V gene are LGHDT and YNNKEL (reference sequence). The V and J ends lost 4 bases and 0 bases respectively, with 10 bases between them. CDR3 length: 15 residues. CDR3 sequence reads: CASSPADYSGNTIYF. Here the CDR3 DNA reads TGTGCCAGCAGCCCGGCGGACTACTCTGGAAACACCATATATTTT.

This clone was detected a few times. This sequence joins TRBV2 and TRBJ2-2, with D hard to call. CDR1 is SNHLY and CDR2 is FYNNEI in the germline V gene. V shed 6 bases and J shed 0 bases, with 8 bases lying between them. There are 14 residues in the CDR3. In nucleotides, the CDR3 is TGTGCCAGCAGAGAGACATCGAACACCGGGGAGCTGTTTTTT. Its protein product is CASRETSNTGELFF.

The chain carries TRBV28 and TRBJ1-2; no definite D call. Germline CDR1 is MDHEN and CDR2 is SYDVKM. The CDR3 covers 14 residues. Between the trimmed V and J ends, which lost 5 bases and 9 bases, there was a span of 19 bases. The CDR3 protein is CASSPTPFSGRYTF. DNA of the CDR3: TGTGCCAGCAGTCCTACCCCTTTCAGTGGGCGCTACACCTTC.

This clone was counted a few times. The CDR3 nucleotides are TGTGCCAGCAGCCCATACAGGGGTTCGGATGGCTACACCTTC. Its protein product is CASSPYRGSDGYTF. This rearrangement joins TRBV3-1 (or the pseudogene TRBV3-2) to TRBJ1-2; 7 bases are a match to TRBD1. The CDR3 has 14 amino acids. The J segment lost 6 bases and the V segment lost 4 bases, leaving 8 bases of the junction unmatched. Germline lookup yields CDR1 LGHDT and CDR2 YNNKEL (reference sequence).

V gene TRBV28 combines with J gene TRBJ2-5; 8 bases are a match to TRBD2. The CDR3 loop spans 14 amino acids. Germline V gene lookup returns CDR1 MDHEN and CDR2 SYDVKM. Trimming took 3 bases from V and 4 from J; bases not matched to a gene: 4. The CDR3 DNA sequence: TGTGCCAGCAGTTTCACGGGAGGGCTAGAGACCCAGTACTTC. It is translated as CASSFTGGLETQYF.

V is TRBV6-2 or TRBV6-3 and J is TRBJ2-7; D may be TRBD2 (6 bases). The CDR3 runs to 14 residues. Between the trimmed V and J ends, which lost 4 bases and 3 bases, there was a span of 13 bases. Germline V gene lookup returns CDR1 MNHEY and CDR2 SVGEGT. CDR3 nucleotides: TGTGCCAGCAGTTTCCCGGGGGATGTCTACGAGCAGTACTTC. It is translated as CASSFPGDVYEQYF.

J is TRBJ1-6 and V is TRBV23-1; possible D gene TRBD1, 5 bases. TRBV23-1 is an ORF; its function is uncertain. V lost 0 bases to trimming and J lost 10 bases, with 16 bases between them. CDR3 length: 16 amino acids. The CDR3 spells CASSQSKSDTQSPLHF. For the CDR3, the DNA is TGCGCCAGCAGTCAATCGAAGTCGGACACCCAATCACCCCTCCACTTT.

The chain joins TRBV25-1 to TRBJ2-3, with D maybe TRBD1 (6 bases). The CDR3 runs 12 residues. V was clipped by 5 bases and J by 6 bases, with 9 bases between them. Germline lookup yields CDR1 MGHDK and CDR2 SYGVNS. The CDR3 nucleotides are TGTGCCAGCAGTTGGGGGCGGGATACGCAGTATTTT. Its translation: CASSWGRDTQYF. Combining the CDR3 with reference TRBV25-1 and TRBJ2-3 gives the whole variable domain EADIYQTPRYLVIGTGKKITLECSQTMGHDKMYWYQQDPGMELHLIHYSYGVNSTEKGDLSSESTVSRIRTEHFPLTLESARPSHTSQYLCASSWGRDTQYFGPGTRLTVL.

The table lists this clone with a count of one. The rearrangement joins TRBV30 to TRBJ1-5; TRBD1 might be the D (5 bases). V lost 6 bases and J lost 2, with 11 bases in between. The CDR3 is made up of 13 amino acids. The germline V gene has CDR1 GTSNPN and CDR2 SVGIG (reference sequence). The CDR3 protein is CACNAGGNQPQHF. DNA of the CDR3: TGTGCCTGTAACGCGGGGGGCAATCAGCCCCAGCATTTT.

This CDR3 reads CASSLTRVNEAFNYGYTF. Written as DNA, the CDR3 is TGTGCCAGCAGCTTAACTCGGGTAAATGAGGCGTTTAACTATGGCTACACCTTC. This chain connects TRBV7-3 to TRBJ1-2; D is unresolved. The ends were cut back, 0 bases at V and 1 base at J, with 18 bases in the middle. The CDR3 loop spans 18 amino acids. Germline V gene lookup returns CDR1 SGHTA and CDR2 FQGTGA.

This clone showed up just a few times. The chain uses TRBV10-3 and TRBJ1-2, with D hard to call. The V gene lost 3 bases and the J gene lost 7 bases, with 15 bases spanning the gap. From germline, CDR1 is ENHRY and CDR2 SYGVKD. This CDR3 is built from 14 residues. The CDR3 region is CAISDIGGSGGYTF. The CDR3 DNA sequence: TGTGCCATCAGTGATATAGGCGGCTCGGGTGGCTACACCTTC.

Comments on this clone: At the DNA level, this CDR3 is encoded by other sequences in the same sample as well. The CDR3 protein is CASSYSGGFSSYEQYF. CDR3 DNA sequence: TGTGCCAGCAGTTACTCCGGAGGTTTTAGCTCTTACGAGCAGTACTTC. The chain links TRBV6-5 to TRBJ2-7; D possibly corresponds to TRBD2 (5 bases). V lost 0 bases and J lost 4, with 16 bases in between. Per the germline V gene, CDR1 is MNHEY and CDR2 is SVGAGI. The CDR3 is 16 amino acids.

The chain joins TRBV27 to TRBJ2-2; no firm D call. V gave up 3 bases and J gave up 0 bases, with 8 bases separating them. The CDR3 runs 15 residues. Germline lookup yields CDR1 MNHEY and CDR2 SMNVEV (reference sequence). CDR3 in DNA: TGTGCCAGCAGTTTCCTCACACCGAACACCGGGGAGCTGTTTTTT. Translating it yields CASSFLTPNTGELFF.